These 8 T cell receptor beta chains were all obtained from the same sample, sequenced in a study of spatial heterogeneity in lung cancer (dated by TCRdb to the late 2010s). Results the study describes overall, beyond this receptor: The tumor nonsynonymous mutation count correlated with the number of expanded intratumoral alpha and beta TCRs.

Interpreted using the paper, the time point label stands for: sample taken at primary tumor resection. Their antigens are not known. The protocol used for the library was 5' RACE. Sequencing instrument: NextSeq 500. The public reads were reanalyzed by TCRdb: fastp trimming at Q25, MiXCR alignment, in-frame beta chains only. Each record represents a unique CDR3 protein, reported with the most common genes and DNA among its rows. This sample holds 15,000 to 20,000 distinct CDR3 sequences; around 6% were observed only once. The ten biggest clones cover 6.8% of the sample. The material was lung tumor tissue, obtained at surgery. These receptors originate from a male donor with early-stage non-small cell lung cancer.

This chain connects TRBV6-5 to TRBJ2-3, with D tentatively TRBD1 (6 bases). Germline CDR1 and CDR2: MNHEY and SVGAGI. Trimming stripped 2 bases from V and 1 base from J, with 10 bases between. There are 15 residues in the CDR3. CDR3: CASSYNRDRTDTQYF. The CDR3 nucleotides are TGTGCCAGCAGTTACAACAGGGACCGCACAGATACGCAGTATTTT.

In this sample, this clonotype turned up many times. The rearrangement links TRBV20-1 to TRBJ2-6; no clear D. V lost 0 bases and J lost 0, with 9 bases in between. Germline V lookup: CDR1 DFQATT, CDR2 SNEGSKA (reference sequence). This CDR3 comprises 16 residues. The CDR3 loop is CSAREGIRSGANVLTF. CDR3 sequence (DNA): TGCAGTGCTAGAGAGGGGATTCGCTCTGGGGCCAACGTCCTGACTTTC.

This clonotype has ten or more counts. The V call is TRBV9, the J call TRBJ2-7; D uncertain. V was trimmed by 0 bases and J by 0 bases, leaving 7 bases between them. The CDR3 loop spans 14 amino acids. Per the germline V gene, CDR1 is SGDLS and CDR2 is YYNGEE. CDR3: CASSVGLDSYEQYF. CDR3 bases: TGTGCCAGCAGCGTAGGTCTGGACTCCTACGAGCAGTACTTC. Complete variable domain (other parts from reference TRBV9 and TRBJ2-7): DSGVTQTPKHLITATGQRVTLRCSPRSGDLSVYWYQQSLDQGLQFLIQYYNGEERAKGNILERFSAQQFPDLHSELNLSSLELGDSALYFCASSVGLDSYEQYFGPGTRLTVT.

This clonotype was observed many times. The J gene is TRBJ1-2, the V gene TRBV7-2, with D unresolved. The CDR3 is made up of 13 amino acids. Germline CDR1 reads SGHTA; CDR2 reads FQGNSA. The V end was cut by 0 bases, the J end by 8 bases, with 10 bases between. CDR3 bases: TGTGCCAGCAGCTTAGCAGTCCAGTACGGCTACACCTTC. Protein: CASSLAVQYGYTF. Full variable domain (rest looked up from reference TRBV7-2 and TRBJ1-2): GAGVSQSPSNKVTEKGKDVELRCDPISGHTALYWYRQSLGQGLEFLIYFQGNSAPDKSGLPSDRFSAERTGGSVSTLTIQRTQQEDSAVYLCASSLAVQYGYTFGSGTRLTVV.

This clonotype was detected ten times or more. The chain joins TRBV20-1 to TRBJ2-3; no definite D call. Germline CDR1 reads DFQATT; CDR2 reads SNEGSKA (reference sequence). This CDR3 has 13 amino acids. V lost 2 bases and J 0 bases, leaving 6 bases between the germline ends. CDR3 bases: TGCAGTGCTAGACTAGAGAGCACAGATACGCAGTATTTT. Translated, it gives CSARLESTDTQYF.

This clonotype was observed a few times. The V call is TRBV6-5, the J call TRBJ2-5; a weak D match, TRBD2 (6 bases). Germline-derived CDR1 and CDR2 are MNHEY and SVGAGI. The length of the CDR3 is 13 residues. V was trimmed by 0 bases and J by 5 bases, leaving 7 bases between them. The CDR3 nucleotides read TGTGCCAGCAGTTACTCGAGCGGGGAGACCCAGTACTTC. Amino acid sequence: CASSYSSGETQYF.

This clonotype was seen many times. This chain links TRBV6-6 with TRBJ1-1, with unresolved D. Between the trimmed V and J ends, which lost 0 bases and 1 base, there was a span of 9 bases. The CDR3 is made up of 15 amino acids. CDR1 and CDR2 (germline): MNHNY, SVGAGI (reference sequence). The CDR3 bases are TGTGCCAGCAGTTACTCTCATAAGAGGAACACTGAAGCTTTCTTT. Translation gives CASSYSHKRNTEAFF.

By sample fraction, this clonotype is medium-sized. The rearrangement uses TRBV7-9 and TRBJ1-6; 7 bases align to TRBD1. Trimming cost V 5 bases and J 0 bases; bases outside gene matches: 7. The CDR3 loop spans 17 amino acids. From germline, CDR1 is SEHNR and CDR2 FQNEAQ (reference sequence). The CDR3 protein is CASSGQETSSYNSPLHF. DNA of the CDR3: TGTGCCAGCAGCGGACAGGAAACTAGCTCCTATAATTCACCCCTCCACTTT.